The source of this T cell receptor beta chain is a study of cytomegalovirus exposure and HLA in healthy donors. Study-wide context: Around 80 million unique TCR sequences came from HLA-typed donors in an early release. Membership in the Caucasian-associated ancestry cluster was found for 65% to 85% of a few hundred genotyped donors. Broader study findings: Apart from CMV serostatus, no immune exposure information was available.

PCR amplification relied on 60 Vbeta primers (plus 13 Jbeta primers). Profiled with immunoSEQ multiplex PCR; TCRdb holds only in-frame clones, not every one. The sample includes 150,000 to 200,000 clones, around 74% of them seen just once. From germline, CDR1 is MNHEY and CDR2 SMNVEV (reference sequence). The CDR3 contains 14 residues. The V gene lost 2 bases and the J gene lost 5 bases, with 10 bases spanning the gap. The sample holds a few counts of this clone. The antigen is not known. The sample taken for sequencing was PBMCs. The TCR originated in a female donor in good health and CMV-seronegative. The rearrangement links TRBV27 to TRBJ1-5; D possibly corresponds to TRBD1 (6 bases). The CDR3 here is CASSLGGSYQPQHF. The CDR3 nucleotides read TGTGCCAGCAGTTTAGGGGGCTCATATCAGCCCCAGCATTTT.